This T cell receptor beta chain appears in the sequencing data of a study of shared clonotypes between healthy human individuals. Generated by immunoSEQ multiplex PCR, the TCRdb table keeps only in-frame clones and is missing some. This sample carries 2 million to 2.5 million clones, 90% to 95% of them seen once, and the ten largest clones take 0.1% to 0.15%. As for this clone: The sample contains more than one DNA sequence encoding this CDR3.

The V gene lost 2 bases and the J gene lost 2 bases, with 6 bases spanning the gap. The V gene's germline CDR1 is MNHNS and CDR2 SASEGT. The CDR3 sequence is 13 residues long. The specimen sequenced was naive CD4+ T cells sorted from blood. Stated subset: CD45RA+ positively selected. This chain uses TRBV6-1 with TRBJ1-2; no definite D call. This TCR was sampled from a man aged 18 to 29 in good health. The CDR3 DNA reads TGTGCCAGCAGTGAAACTGGGAACTATGGCTACACCTTC. Translated, it gives CASSETGNYGYTF.